Below, one T cell receptor (beta chain) is given with its context. The antigen remains undetermined. V dropped 1 base and J dropped 0; count of bases not matched to a gene: 2. The CDR3 consists of 15 residues. CDR1 is SGHTA and CDR2 is FQGNSA in the germline V gene. The data are from a study of T cells in localized non-small cell lung cancer. Study-level results: The highest T cell clonality was in uninvolved adjacent lung, above tumor. Higher T cell density in the blood was associated with longer overall survival, whereas higher adjacent-lung clonality associated with shorter survival. Since sequencing was restricted to only one region of the tumor, intratumor heterogeneity remains a possibility. Adjacent lung was found to contain a median about 62 of the top 100 tumor clones.

TCRdb's table, derived via immunoSEQ multiplex PCR, lists solely in-frame clones and lacks some. The sample contains tens of thousands of clones, approximately 86% of which appear only once. The receptor was derived from a man between 40 and 75 years old with stage III lung adenocarcinoma. This chain uses TRBV7-2 with TRBJ2-7; 8 bases fit TRBD2. The specimen comprised peripheral blood mononuclear cells, sampled before any cancer treatment. The CDR3: CASSLVGTSSYEQYF. The CDR3 DNA sequence: TGTGCCAGCAGCTTAGTAGGGACTAGCTCCTACGAGCAGTACTTC.